This TCR beta chain is from a study of blood T cell repertoires in COVID-19. Study as a whole: The samples span acute and convalescent COVID-19 from the United States, Italy and Spain.

The CDR3 consists of 14 residues. The ends were cut back, 2 bases at V and 7 bases at J, with 11 bases in the middle. Germline V CDR1 and CDR2: LGHDT, YNNKEL (reference sequence). Original processing methods: Nucleated cell counts were estimated from reference gene primer amplification. Libraries were prepared by immunoSEQ multiplex PCR; TCRdb keeps only in-frame clonotypes and omits some of them. V, J and clone size derive from that table, while D and trimming were established from the DNA sequence. The table lists roughly 320,000 clones, 85% of them singletons. This TCR derives from a human donor in a cohort sampled during active COVID-19. The material sequenced was peripheral blood. V gene TRBV3-1 (or the pseudogene TRBV3-2) combines with J gene TRBJ1-4; D gene ambiguous. As DNA, the CDR3 is TGTGCCAGCAGCCAAAGCGGGGTTAGTGAAAAACTGTTTTTT. It encodes CASSQSGVSEKLFF.